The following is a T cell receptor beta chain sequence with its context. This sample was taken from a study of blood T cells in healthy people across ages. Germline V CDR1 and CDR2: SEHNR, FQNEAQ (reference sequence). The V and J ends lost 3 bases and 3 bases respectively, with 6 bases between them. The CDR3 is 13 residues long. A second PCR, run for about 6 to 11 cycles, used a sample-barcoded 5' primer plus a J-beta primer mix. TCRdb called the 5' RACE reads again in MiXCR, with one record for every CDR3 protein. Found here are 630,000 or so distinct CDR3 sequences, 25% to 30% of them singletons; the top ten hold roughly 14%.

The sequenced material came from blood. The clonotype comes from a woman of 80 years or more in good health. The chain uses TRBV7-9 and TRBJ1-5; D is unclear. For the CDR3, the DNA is TGTGCCAGCAGCTTGGCTGACAATCAGCCCCAGCATTTT. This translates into CASSLADNQPQHF.